Presented here are 13 T cell receptor beta chains from one specimen sequenced in a study of T cell responses to AZD1222 COVID-19 vaccine. Generated by immunoSEQ multiplex PCR, the TCRdb table keeps only in-frame clones and is missing some. In the table there are 130,000 or so clones, 70% to 90% of which are singletons. The sample was peripheral blood, taken on day 0 of AZD1222 vaccination. All receptors derive from an adult in good health.

The chain uses TRBV30 and TRBJ1-3; D gene unclear. Per the germline V gene, CDR1 is GTSNPN and CDR2 is SVGIG (reference sequence). The germline V and J ends were trimmed by 2 bases and 1 base, with 12 bases remaining between them. The CDR3 contains 15 residues. The CDR3 DNA follows: TGTGCCTGGAGTCATCTCCGGGCGTCTGGAAACACCATATATTTT. It yields the protein CAWSHLRASGNTIYF.

The rearrangement joins TRBV7-9 to TRBJ1-1; no clear D. This CDR3 region has 12 residues. Trimming stripped 2 bases from V and 3 bases from J, with 4 bases between. Germline V gene lookup returns CDR1 SEHNR and CDR2 FQNEAQ (reference sequence). In DNA form, the CDR3 reads TGTGCCAGCAGCTTACGGTACACTGAAGCTTTCTTT. This translates into CASSLRYTEAFF.

The chain is built from TRBV19 and TRBJ2-7; TRBD2 might be the D (6 bases). CDR1 is LNHDA and CDR2 is SQIVND in the germline V gene (reference sequence). The CDR3 is 15 residues long. The V end lost 1 base, the J end lost 2 bases, and 12 bases lay between the germline ends. CDR3 coding DNA: TGTGCCAGTAGTATAGGGGGCGGGAAAACCTACGAGCAGTACTTC. This translates into CASSIGGGKTYEQYF.

V gene TRBV19 combines with J gene TRBJ2-7; no clear D gene. The CDR3 contains 15 residues. Trimming stripped 3 bases from V and 3 bases from J, with 15 bases between. Per germline, CDR1 LNHDA and CDR2 SQIVND (reference sequence). The CDR3 DNA is TGTGCCAGTAGTATCGCCCTGAGGACGGTCTACGAGCAGTACTTC. Amino acids: CASSIALRTVYEQYF.

The chain employs TRBV27 and TRBJ2-6; weak D call: TRBD2 (5 bases). Trimming removed 5 bases at V and 1 base at J, with 9 bases between. The CDR3 consists of 15 residues. Germline V gene sequence: CDR1 MNHEY, CDR2 SMNVEV (reference sequence). CDR3 amino acids: CASSQRASGANVLTF. The DNA of the CDR3 is TGTGCCAGCAGTCAGAGGGCATCTGGGGCCAACGTCCTGACTTTC.

The chain combines TRBV28 with TRBJ2-1; 8 bases agree with TRBD2. V shed 10 bases and J 4 bases; nucleotides not matched to a gene: 9. The CDR3 runs to 14 residues. Germline CDR1 and CDR2: MDHEN and SYDVKM. This CDR3 is CAIRREGIYNEQFF. DNA of the CDR3: TGTGCCATTCGACGGGAGGGAATTTACAATGAGCAGTTCTTC. Complete variable domain (other parts from reference TRBV28 and TRBJ2-1): DVKVTQSSRYLVKRTGEKVFLECVQDMDHENMFWYRQDPGLGLRLIYFSYDVKMKEKGDIPEGYSVSREKKERFSLILESASTNQTSMYLCAIRREGIYNEQFFGPGTRLTVL.

V is TRBV6-5 and J is TRBJ2-7; D possibly corresponds to TRBD1 (5 bases). The CDR3 spans 13 residues. Germline assignment: CDR1 MNHEY and CDR2 SVGAGI. With 8 bases removed from V and 0 bases from J, the gap between germline ends came to 11 bases. CDR3: CASRIRASYEQYF. Here the CDR3 DNA reads TGTGCCAGCCGCATCAGGGCCTCCTACGAGCAGTACTTC.

The rearrangement joins TRBV29-1 to TRBJ2-7, with TRBD2 identical over 7 bases. The V segment lost 4 bases and the J segment 0 bases; nucleotides outside the gene matches: 0. Germline V gene lookup returns CDR1 SQVTM and CDR2 ANQGSEA. The CDR3 is 12 residues long. CDR3 protein: CSVASGSYEQYF. CDR3 bases: TGCAGCGTTGCTAGCGGCTCCTACGAGCAGTACTTC.

The chain is built from TRBV6-5 and TRBJ2-2; 9 bases align to TRBD2. The germline V gene encodes CDR1 MNHEY and CDR2 SVGAGI. Losses at the gene ends were 7 bases for V and 4 bases for J; bases not matched to a gene: 7. The CDR3 is 15 residues long. CDR3 in amino acids: CASTVGLAPTGELFF. DNA of the CDR3: TGTGCCAGCACCGTCGGACTAGCGCCCACCGGGGAGCTGTTTTTT.

The V and J genes are TRBV6-2 or TRBV6-3 and TRBJ1-5; D perhaps matches TRBD1 (6 bases). V shed 2 bases and J shed 4 bases, with 9 bases lying between them. CDR1 MNHEY and CDR2 SVGEGT come from the germline V gene. This CDR3 has 14 amino acids. The CDR3 is CASSYNRANQPQHF. The CDR3, as DNA: TGTGCCAGCAGTTACAACAGGGCGAATCAGCCCCAGCATTTT.

This chain links TRBV7-9 with TRBJ1-2; D is perhaps TRBD1 (6 bases). The CDR3 extends over 14 amino acids. Trimming removed 5 bases at V and 4 bases at J, with 14 bases between. The germline V gene encodes CDR1 SEHNR and CDR2 FQNEAQ (reference sequence). This CDR3 reads CASSRPGRGYGYTF. The DNA of the CDR3 is TGTGCCAGCAGCCGACCGGGCAGGGGCTATGGCTACACCTTC.

This chain joins TRBV7-9 and TRBJ1-4, with a tentative D call TRBD1 (6 bases). Germline V gene data show CDR1 as SEHNR and CDR2 as FQNEAQ (reference sequence). CDR3 size: 15 residues. Between the trimmed V and J ends, which lost 5 bases and 8 bases, there was a span of 18 bases. The CDR3 spells CASSINRDMREKLFF. In nucleotides, the CDR3 is TGTGCCAGCAGCATAAACCGGGACATGCGGGAAAAACTGTTTTTT.

The CDR3 loop reads CASSLDSRAHNEQFF. The CDR3 DNA reads as TGTGCCAGCAGCTTAGATTCCAGGGCGCACAATGAGCAGTTCTTC. V usage is TRBV11-2 and J usage is TRBJ2-1, with D tentatively TRBD1 (5 bases). The CDR3 consists of 15 residues. Germline CDR1 is SGHAT and CDR2 is FQNNGV. Between the trimmed V and J ends, which lost 0 bases and 5 bases, there was a span of 11 bases.